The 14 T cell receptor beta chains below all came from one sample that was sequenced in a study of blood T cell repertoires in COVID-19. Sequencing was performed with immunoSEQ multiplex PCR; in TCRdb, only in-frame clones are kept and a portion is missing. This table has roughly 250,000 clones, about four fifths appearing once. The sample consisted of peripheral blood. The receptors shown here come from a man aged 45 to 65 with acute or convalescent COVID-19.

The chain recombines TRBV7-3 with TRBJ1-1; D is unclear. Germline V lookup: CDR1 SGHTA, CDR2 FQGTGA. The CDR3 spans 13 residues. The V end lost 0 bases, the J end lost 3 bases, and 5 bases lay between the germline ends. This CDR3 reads CASSLTEDTEAFF. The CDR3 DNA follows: TGTGCCAGCAGCTTAACGGAGGACACTGAAGCTTTCTTT.

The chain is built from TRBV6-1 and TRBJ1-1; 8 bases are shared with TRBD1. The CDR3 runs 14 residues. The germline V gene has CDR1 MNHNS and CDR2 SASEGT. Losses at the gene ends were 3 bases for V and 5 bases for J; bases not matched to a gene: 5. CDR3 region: CASSEQGAFTEAFF. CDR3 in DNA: TGTGCCAGCAGTGAGCAGGGGGCGTTTACTGAAGCTTTCTTT.

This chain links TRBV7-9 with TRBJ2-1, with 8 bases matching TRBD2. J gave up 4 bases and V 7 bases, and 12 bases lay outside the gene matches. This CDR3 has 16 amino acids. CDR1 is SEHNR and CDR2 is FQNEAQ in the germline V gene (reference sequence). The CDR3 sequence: CASKPREGPGYNEQFF. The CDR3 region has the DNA TGTGCCAGCAAACCCCGGGAGGGCCCCGGTTACAATGAGCAGTTCTTC.

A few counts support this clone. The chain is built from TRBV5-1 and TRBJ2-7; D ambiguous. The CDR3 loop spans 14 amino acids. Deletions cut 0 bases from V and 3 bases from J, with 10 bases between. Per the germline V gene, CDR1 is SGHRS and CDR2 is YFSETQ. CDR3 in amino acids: CASSLGQAHYEQYF. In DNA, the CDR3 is TGCGCCAGCAGCTTGGGGCAGGCCCACTACGAGCAGTACTTC.

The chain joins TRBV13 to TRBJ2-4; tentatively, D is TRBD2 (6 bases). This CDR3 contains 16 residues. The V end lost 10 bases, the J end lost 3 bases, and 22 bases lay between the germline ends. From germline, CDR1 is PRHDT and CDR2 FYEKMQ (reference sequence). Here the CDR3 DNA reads TGTGCCACGGCCAGCTTGGGGGGAGTCGGCAAAAACATTCAGTACTTC. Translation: CATASLGGVGKNIQYF.

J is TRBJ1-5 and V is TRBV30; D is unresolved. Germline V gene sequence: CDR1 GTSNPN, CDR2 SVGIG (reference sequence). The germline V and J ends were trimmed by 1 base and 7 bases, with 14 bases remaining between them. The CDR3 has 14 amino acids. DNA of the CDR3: TGTGCCTGGAGTGGCGCCACCGGGGAACAGCCCCAGCATTTT. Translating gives CAWSGATGEQPQHF.

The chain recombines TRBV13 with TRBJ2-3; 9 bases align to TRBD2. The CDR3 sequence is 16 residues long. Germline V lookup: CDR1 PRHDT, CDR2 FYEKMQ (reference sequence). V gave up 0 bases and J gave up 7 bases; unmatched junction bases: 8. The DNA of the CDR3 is TGTGCCAGCAGCTTAGGGTGGCTAGCGGGAACTTATACGCAGTATTTT. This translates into CASSLGWLAGTYTQYF. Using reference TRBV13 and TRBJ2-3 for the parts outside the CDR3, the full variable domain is AAGVIQSPRHLIKEKRETATLKCYPIPRHDTVYWYQQGPGQDPQFLISFYEKMQSDKGSIPDRFSAQQFSDYHSELNMSSLELGDSALYFCASSLGWLAGTYTQYFGPGTRLTVL.

CDR3 in amino acids: CASSDTSGGFSLDTQYF. Here the CDR3 DNA reads TGTGCCAGCAGCGATACTAGCGGGGGGTTCAGTTTAGATACGCAGTATTTT. The chain uses TRBV4-2 and TRBJ2-3, with 12 bases that match TRBD2. CDR3 size: 17 residues. Germline trimming cut 5 bases from V and 5 bases from J; bases unmatched to any gene: 11. Germline CDR1 and CDR2: LGHNA and YNFKEQ.

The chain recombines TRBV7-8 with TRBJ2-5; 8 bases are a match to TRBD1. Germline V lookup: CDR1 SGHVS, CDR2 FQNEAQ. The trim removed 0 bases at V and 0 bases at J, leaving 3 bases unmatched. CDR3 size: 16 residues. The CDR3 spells CASSLAAGGYQETQYF. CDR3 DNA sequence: TGTGCCAGCAGCTTAGCGGCAGGGGGCTACCAAGAGACCCAGTACTTC. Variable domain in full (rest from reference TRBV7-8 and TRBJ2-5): GAGVSQSPRYKVAKRGQDVALRCDPISGHVSLFWYQQALGQGPEFLTYFQNEAQLDKSGLPSDRFFAERPEGSVSTLKIQRTQQEDSAVYLCASSLAAGGYQETQYFGPGTRLLVL.

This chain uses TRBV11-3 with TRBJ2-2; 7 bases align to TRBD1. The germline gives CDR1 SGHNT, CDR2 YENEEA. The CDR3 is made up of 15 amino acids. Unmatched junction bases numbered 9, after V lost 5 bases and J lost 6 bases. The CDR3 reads CASSPQGLGAGELFF. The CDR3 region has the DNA TGTGCCAGCAGCCCACAGGGGCTTGGCGCCGGGGAGCTGTTTTTT.

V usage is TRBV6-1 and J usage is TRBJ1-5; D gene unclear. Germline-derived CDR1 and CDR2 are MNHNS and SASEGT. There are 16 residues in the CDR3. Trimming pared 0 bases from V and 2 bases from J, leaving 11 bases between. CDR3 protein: CASSEAQSAGNQPQHF. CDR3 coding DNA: TGTGCCAGCAGTGAAGCGCAATCGGCGGGCAATCAGCCCCAGCATTTT.

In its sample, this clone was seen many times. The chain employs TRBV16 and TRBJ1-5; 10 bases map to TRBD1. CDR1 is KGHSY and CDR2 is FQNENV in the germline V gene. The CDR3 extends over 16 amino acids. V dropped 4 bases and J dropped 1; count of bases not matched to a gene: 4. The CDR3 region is CASSRPGQGSNQPQHF. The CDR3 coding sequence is TGTGCCAGCAGCCGGCCGGGACAGGGGAGCAATCAGCCCCAGCATTTT.

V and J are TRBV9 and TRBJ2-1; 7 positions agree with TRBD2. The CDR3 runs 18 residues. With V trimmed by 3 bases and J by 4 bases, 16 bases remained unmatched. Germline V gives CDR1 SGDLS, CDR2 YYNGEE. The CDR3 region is CASSDSRSGGEGYNEQFF. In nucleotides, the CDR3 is TGTGCCAGCAGCGACTCCCGCTCTGGGGGGGAGGGTTACAATGAGCAGTTCTTC.

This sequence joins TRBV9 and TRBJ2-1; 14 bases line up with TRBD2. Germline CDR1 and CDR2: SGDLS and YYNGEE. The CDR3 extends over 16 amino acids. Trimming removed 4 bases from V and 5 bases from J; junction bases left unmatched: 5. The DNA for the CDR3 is TGTGCCAGCAGCCCTGGGACTAGCGGGAGCCACAATGAGCAGTTCTTC. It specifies CASSPGTSGSHNEQFF.